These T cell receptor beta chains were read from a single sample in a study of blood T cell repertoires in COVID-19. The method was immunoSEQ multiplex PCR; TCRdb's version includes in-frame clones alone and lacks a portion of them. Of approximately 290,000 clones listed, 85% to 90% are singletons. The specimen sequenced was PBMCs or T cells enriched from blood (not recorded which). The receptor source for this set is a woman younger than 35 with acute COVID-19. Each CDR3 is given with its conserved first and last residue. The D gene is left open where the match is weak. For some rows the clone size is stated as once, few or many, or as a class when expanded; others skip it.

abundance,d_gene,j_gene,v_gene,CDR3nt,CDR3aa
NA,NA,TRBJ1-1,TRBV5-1,TGCGCCAGCAGCTTGGCGGTCGGGAACACTGAAGCTTTCTTT,CASSLAVGNTEAFF
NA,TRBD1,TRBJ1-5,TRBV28,TGTGCCAGCCGGGACAGCTATCAGCCCCAGCATTTT,CASRDSYQPQHF
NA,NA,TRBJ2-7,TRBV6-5,TGTGCCAGCAGTTCCCCCAACAGGGCTAGCTCCTACGAGCAGTACTTC,CASSSPNRASSYEQYF
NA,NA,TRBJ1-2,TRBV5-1,TGCGCCAGCAGCTTGGGGTCAGGGATCGGCTACACCTTC,CASSLGSGIGYTF
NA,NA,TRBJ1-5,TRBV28,TGTGCCAGCAACCGGGACAAGTATCAGCCCCAGCATTTT,CASNRDKYQPQHF
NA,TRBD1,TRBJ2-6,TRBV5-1,TGCGCCAGCAGCCTACCGGGACAGGGGTCCGGGGCCAACGTCCTGACTTTC,CASSLPGQGSGANVLTF
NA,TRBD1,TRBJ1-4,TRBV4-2,TGTGCCAGCGCCGTAGGGACAGGGGCGACTAATGAAAAACTGTTTTTT,CASAVGTGATNEKLFF
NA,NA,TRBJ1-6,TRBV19,TGTGCAGCTGCCCTCCAGGGAGGAAATTCACCCCTCCACTTT,CAAALQGGNSPLHF
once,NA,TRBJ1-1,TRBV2,TGTGCCAGCAGGACCGGGGAGAACACTGAAGCTTTCTTT,CASRTGENTEAFF
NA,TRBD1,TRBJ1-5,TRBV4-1,TGCGCCAGCAGCCAAGAACTTCGCGACAGGGGTCGTCAGCCCCAGCATTTT,CASSQELRDRGRQPQHF
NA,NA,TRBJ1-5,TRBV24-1,TGTGCCACCAGTGATGGGGGCAGGGCCCAGCATTTT,CATSDGGRAQHF
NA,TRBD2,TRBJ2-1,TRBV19,TGTGCCAGTAGTCCTCAGCCGGGACTAGCGGGAGCGAATGAGCAGTTCTTC,CASSPQPGLAGANEQFF
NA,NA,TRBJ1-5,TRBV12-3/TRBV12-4,TGTGCCAGCAGTTCGGAGTTCTCGCAGCCCCAGCATTTT,CASSSEFSQPQHF
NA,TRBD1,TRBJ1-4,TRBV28,TGTGCCAGCAGGCCGGGACAGGCGACTGAAAAACTGTTTTTT,CASRPGQATEKLFF
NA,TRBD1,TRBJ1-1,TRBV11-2,TGTGCCAGCAGCCGGGACAGGAACACTGAAGCTTTCTTT,CASSRDRNTEAFF
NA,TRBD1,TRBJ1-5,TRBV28,TGTGCCAGCAGCCCTCCGGGACAGGGGGGGGGCAATCAGCCCCAGCATTTT,CASSPPGQGGGNQPQHF
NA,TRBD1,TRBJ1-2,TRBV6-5,TGTGCCAGCAGTACAGGGGGCTACTATGGCTACACCTTC,CASSTGGYYGYTF
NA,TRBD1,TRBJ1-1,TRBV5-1,TGCGCCAGCAGCCAAGGGACAGCCACCAACACTGAAGCTTTCTTT,CASSQGTATNTEAFF
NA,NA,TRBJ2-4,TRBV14,TGTGCCAGCAGCCAAGTGATGTCCGGTTACCGGTACTTC,CASSQVMSGYRYF